The next 7 T cell receptor beta chains were all read from a single sample in a study of blood T cell repertoires in COVID-19 (dated by TCRdb to 2019 to 2021). To prepare the library, the immunoSEQ multiplex PCR assay was applied. Sourced from immuneACCESS, this table was stored by TCRdb with only in-frame sequences that have V and J called. A share of the clones is absent; for the studies checked, an unresolved V gene accounts for under half, and the remainder has no known explanation. Across this sample there are fewer than 200,000 clones, with approximately 84% seen only once. 6% to 9% of the sample rests with the top ten. The sample was peripheral blood. These receptors all stem from a middle-aged man who had recovered from COVID-19.

This rearrangement joins TRBV15 to TRBJ2-7; the D is unclear. CDR1 and CDR2 (germline): LNHNV, YYDKDF (reference sequence). The germline V and J ends were trimmed by 0 bases and 3 bases, with 6 bases remaining between them. The CDR3 runs to 13 residues. The chain's CDR3 is CATSRDSSYEQYF. For the CDR3, the DNA is TGTGCCACCAGCAGAGATTCGAGCTACGAGCAGTACTTC.

V usage is TRBV4-1 and J usage is TRBJ1-5; no firm D call. V lost 0 bases and J lost 6, with 18 bases in between. The CDR3 is made up of 17 amino acids. Per germline, CDR1 MGHRA and CDR2 YSYEKL. This CDR3 is CASSQESRRGRGQPQHF. The CDR3 bases are TGCGCCAGCAGCCAAGAGAGTCGAAGAGGCCGGGGTCAGCCCCAGCATTTT.

The chain recombines TRBV15 with TRBJ2-2; 8 positions match TRBD2. Unmatched junction bases numbered 0, after V lost 3 bases and J lost 0 bases. Germline V gives CDR1 LNHNV, CDR2 YYDKDF (reference sequence). The length of the CDR3 is 15 residues. The CDR3 reads CATSRGLANTGELFF. DNA for the CDR3: TGTGCCACCAGCAGGGGACTAGCGAACACCGGGGAGCTGTTTTTT.

The chain is built from TRBV2 and TRBJ2-7, with TRBD1 as a possible D gene (5 bases). The CDR3 totals 13 residues. Germline V gene data show CDR1 as SNHLY and CDR2 as FYNNEI. V lost 8 bases, J lost 5 bases, and 16 bases lay in between. The CDR3 DNA follows: TGTGCCAGCCGCAGAGACAGAACCCACGAGCAGTACTTC. Translating gives CASRRDRTHEQYF. Together with reference TRBV2 and TRBJ2-7, the CDR3 gives the full variable domain: EPEVTQTPSHQVTQMGQEVILRCVPISNHLYFYWYRQILGQKVEFLVSFYNNEISEKSEIFDDQFSVERPDGSNFTLKIRSTKLEDSAMYFCASRRDRTHEQYFGPGTRLTVT.

J is TRBJ2-3 and V is TRBV9; possible D gene TRBD2, 5 bases. Per germline, CDR1 SGDLS and CDR2 YYNGEE. The V and J ends lost 4 bases and 1 base respectively, with 13 bases between them. The CDR3 contains 15 residues. CDR3 nucleotides: TGTGCCAGCAGCACCCAAGTGAGGGGCACAGATACGCAGTATTTT. Encoded protein: CASSTQVRGTDTQYF.

About this clone: Its ends do not fully match the called genes, so a read error is possible. Other DNA sequences of this sample code for an identical CDR3. The J gene is TRBJ2-7, the V gene TRBV7-9; D is tentatively TRBD1 or TRBD2 (5 bases each). Germline values: CDR1 SEHNR, CDR2 FQNEAQ (reference sequence). The CDR3 runs to 13 residues. The CDR3 loop is CASSLAQGYEQYF. The CDR3 DNA sequence: TGTGCCAGCAGCCTAGCTCAGGGCTACGAGCAGTACTTC.

CDR3 nucleotide sequence: TGCGCCAGCAGCCAAGATCCAGGGGCTGGAAACACCATATATTTT. This encodes CASSQDPGAGNTIYF. This chain links TRBV4-3 with TRBJ1-3; D possibly corresponds to TRBD1 (6 bases). Trimming took off 0 bases at V and 2 bases at J, with 8 bases between the two ends. The CDR3 sequence is 15 residues long. CDR1 LGHNA and CDR2 YSLEER come from the germline V gene.